This T cell receptor beta chain was identified in a study of shared clonotypes between healthy human individuals. Produced via immunoSEQ multiplex PCR; TCRdb's table is partial and in-frame only. This sample yields 2,100,000 or so clones, of which approximately 96% are seen a single time; 0.1% to 0.15% belongs to the top ten. Germline V gene data show CDR1 as SGHAT and CDR2 as FQNNGV. The CDR3 contains 13 residues. Between the trimmed V and J ends, which lost 5 bases and 2 bases, there was a span of 9 bases. Details on this clone: In the same sample, other DNA sequences code for this CDR3.

The sequencing sample was made of naive CD4+ T cells sorted from blood. The subset: CD45RA+ positively selected. This TCR was sampled from a man in his late teens or twenties in good health. The V gene is TRBV11-2, the J gene TRBJ1-1, with a tentative D call TRBD1 (6 bases). The CDR3: CASSPQGNTEAFF. The CDR3 DNA reads TGTGCCAGCAGCCCACAGGGAAACACTGAAGCTTTCTTT. Variable domain in full (rest from reference TRBV11-2 and TRBJ1-1): EAGVAQSPRYKIIEKRQSVAFWCNPISGHATLYWYQQILGQGPKLLIQFQNNGVVDDSQLPKDRFSAERLKGVDSTLKIQPAKLEDSAVYLCASSPQGNTEAFFGQGTRLTVV.